This T cell receptor beta chain was retrieved from a study of regulatory T cells in long-lasting Graves disease. General study findings and limits: A greater number of public clonotypes (roughly 2,700) was shared by persistent patients than by new patients (over 900). Persistent disease favored TRBV28, TRBJ1-2 and TRBJ2-5.

The germline gives CDR1 MDHEN, CDR2 SYDVKM. V was pared by 1 base and J by 3 bases, with 9 bases between. The CDR3 sequence is 15 residues long. Time point in this sample: persistent/refractory GD, antithyroid drugs over 5 years with positive TRAb. Scientists built the TCR library using RNA that was extracted from PBMCs. Assembly of TCR beta libraries relied on iRepertoire HTBI primers together with Arm-PCR of CDR3 regions. From the multiplex PCR reads, TCRdb called clonotypes with MiXCR, one entry per CDR3 protein. The table has under 500,000 distinct CDR3 sequences, roughly 20% seen once. This clonotype was seen many times. Its antigen is unknown.

The material sequenced was peripheral blood mononuclear cells (PBMCs), taken when the disease was refractory, from a patient treated with antithyroid drugs. The sequence derives from a female donor with Graves disease. The chain is built from TRBV28 and TRBJ2-2; D gene uncertain. The CDR3 region is CASSLYKGDTGELFF. In nucleotides, the CDR3 is TGTGCCAGCAGTTTATACAAGGGTGACACCGGGGAGCTGTTTTTT.